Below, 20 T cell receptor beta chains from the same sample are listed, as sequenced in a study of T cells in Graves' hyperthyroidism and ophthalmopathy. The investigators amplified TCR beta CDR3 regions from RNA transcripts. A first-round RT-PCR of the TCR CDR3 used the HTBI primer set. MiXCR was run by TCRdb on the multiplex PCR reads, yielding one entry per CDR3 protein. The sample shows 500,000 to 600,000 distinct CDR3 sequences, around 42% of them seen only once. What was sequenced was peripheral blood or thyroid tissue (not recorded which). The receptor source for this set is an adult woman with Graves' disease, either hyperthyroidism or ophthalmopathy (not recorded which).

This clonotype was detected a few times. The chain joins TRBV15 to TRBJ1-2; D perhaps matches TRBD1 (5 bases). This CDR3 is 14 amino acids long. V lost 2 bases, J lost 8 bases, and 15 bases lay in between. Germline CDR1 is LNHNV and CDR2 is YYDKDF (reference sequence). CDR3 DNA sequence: TGTGCCACCAGCAGACTAGACAGTTTTAGAGGCTACACCTTC. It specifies CATSRLDSFRGYTF.

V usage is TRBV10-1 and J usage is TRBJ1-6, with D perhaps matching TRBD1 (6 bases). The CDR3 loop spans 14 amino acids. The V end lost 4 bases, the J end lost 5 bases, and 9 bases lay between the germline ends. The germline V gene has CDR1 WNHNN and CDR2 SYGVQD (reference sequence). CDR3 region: CASSGGANNSPLHF. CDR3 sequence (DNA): TGCGCCAGCAGTGGGGGGGCTAATAATTCACCCCTCCACTTT.

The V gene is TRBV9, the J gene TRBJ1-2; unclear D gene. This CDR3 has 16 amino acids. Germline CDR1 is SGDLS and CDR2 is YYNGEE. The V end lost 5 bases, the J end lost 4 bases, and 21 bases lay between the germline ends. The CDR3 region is CASSLKGSPGTYGYTF. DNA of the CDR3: TGTGCCAGCAGTTTGAAAGGCAGCCCCGGAACCTATGGCTACACCTTC.

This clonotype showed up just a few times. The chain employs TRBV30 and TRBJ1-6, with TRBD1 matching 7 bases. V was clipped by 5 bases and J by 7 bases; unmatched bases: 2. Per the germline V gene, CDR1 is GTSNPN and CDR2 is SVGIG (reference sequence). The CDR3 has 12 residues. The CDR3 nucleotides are TGTGCCTGGGACAGGGTCAATTCACCCCTCCACTTT. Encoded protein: CAWDRVNSPLHF.

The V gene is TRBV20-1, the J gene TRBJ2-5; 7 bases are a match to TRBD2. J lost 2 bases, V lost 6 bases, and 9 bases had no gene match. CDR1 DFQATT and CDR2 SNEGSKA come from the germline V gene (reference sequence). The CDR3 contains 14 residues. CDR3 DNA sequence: TGCAGTGCGGACTCCGGGACTATACAAGAGACCCAGTACTTC. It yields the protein CSADSGTIQETQYF.

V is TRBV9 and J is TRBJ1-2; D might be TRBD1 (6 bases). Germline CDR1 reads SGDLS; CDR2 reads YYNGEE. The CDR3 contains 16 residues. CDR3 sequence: CAPIQGRVLTNYGYTF. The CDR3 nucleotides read TGTGCACCAATACAGGGACGGGTGTTAACTAACTATGGCTACACCTTC.

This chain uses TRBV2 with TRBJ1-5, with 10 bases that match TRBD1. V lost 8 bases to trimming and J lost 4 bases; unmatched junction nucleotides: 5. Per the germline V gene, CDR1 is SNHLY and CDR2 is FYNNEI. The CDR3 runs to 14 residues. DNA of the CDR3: TGTGCCAGCGAGGGACAGGGGAGGAATCAGCCCCAGCATTTT. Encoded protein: CASEGQGRNQPQHF.

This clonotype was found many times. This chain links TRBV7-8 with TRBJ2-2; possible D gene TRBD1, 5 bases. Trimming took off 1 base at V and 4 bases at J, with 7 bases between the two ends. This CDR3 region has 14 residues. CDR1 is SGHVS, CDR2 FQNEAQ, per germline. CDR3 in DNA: TGTGCCAGCAGCTTAGGCAGGGTCACCGGGGAGCTGTTTTTT. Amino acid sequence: CASSLGRVTGELFF.

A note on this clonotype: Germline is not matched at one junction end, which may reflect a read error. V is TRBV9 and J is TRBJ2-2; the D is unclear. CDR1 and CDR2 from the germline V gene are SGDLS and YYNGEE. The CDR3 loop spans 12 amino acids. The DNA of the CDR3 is TGTGTCAGCAGTCCCCACACCGGGGAGCTGTTTTTT. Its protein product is CVSSPHTGELFF.

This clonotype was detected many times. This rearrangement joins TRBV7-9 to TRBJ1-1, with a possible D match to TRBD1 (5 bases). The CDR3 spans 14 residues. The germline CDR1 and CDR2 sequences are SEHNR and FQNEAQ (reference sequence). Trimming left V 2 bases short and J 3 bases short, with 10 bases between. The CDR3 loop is CASSLRGADTEAFF. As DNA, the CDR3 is TGTGCCAGCAGCTTACGGGGCGCCGACACTGAAGCTTTCTTT.

The CDR3 loop is CASSATPLGQGANQPQHF. The CDR3, as DNA: TGTGCCAGCAGTGCCACACCCCTCGGACAGGGGGCGAATCAGCCCCAGCATTTT. The rearrangement joins TRBV25-1 to TRBJ1-5; 11 nucleotides agree with TRBD1. Germline loops: CDR1 MGHDK, CDR2 SYGVNS. V shed 4 bases, J shed 4 bases, and the junction held 12 bases outside the gene matches. This CDR3 contains 18 residues.

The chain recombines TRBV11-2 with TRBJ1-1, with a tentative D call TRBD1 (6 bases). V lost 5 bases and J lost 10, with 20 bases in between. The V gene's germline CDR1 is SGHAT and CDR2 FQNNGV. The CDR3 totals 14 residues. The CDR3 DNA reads TGTGCCAGCAGCCCCTTCGAGCTAGGGGGAGGAGCTTTCTTT. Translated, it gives CASSPFELGGGAFF.

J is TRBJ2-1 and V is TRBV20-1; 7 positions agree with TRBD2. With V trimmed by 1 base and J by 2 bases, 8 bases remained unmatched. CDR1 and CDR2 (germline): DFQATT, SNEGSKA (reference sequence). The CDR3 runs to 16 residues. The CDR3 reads CSARVLVAGAYNEQFF. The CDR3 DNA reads TGCAGTGCTAGAGTATTAGTGGCGGGAGCCTACAATGAGCAGTTCTTC.

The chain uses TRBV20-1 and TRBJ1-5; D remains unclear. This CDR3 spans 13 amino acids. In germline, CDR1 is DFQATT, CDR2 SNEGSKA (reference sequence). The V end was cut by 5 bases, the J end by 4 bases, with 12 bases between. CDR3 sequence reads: CSAPIAGNQPQHF. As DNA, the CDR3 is TGCAGTGCTCCTATAGCGGGGAATCAGCCCCAGCATTTT.

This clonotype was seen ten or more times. This chain's CDR3 is CSAPRGSSYEQYF. For the CDR3, the DNA is TGCAGTGCTCCCCGCGGGAGCTCCTACGAGCAGTACTTC. The rearrangement joins TRBV20-1 to TRBJ2-7, with TRBD2 matching over 7 bases. The trim removed 5 bases at V and 0 bases at J, leaving 4 bases unmatched. Germline V CDR1 and CDR2: DFQATT, SNEGSKA (reference sequence). The CDR3 spans 13 residues.

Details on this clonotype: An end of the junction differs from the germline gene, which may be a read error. The CDR3 region has the DNA TGTGCCAGCAGTTTGAGACAGCTCTCTGGAAACACCATATATTTT. Protein sequence: CASSLRQLSGNTIYF. The V call is TRBV10-3, the J call TRBJ1-3, with TRBD1 as a possible D gene (5 bases). This CDR3 has 15 amino acids. Per germline, CDR1 ENHRY and CDR2 SYGVKD.

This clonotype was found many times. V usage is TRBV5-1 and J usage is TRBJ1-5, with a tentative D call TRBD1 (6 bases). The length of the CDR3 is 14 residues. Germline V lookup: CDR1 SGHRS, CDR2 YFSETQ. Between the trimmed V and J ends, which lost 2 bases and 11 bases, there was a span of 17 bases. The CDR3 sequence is CASSLGTTGEAQHF. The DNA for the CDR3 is TGCGCCAGCAGCTTAGGGACAACGGGAGAGGCCCAGCATTTT.

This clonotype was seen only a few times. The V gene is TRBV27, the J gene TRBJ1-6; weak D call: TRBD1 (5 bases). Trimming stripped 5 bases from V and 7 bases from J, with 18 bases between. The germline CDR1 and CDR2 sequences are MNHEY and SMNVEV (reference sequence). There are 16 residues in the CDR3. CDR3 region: CASSPGRGMLNSPLHF. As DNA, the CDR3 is TGTGCCAGCAGTCCGGGCCGGGGGATGTTGAATTCACCCCTCCACTTT.

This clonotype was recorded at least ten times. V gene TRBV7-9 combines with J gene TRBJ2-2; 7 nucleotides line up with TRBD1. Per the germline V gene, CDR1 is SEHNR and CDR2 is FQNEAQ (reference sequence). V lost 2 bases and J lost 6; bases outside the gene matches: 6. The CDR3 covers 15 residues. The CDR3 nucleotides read TGTGCCAGCAGCTTATTAGCACAGGGGTCCGGGGAGCTGTTTTTT. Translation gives CASSLLAQGSGELFF.

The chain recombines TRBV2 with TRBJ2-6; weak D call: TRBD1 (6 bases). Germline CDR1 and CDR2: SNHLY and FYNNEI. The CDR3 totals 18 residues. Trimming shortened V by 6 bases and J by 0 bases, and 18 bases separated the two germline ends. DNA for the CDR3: TGTGCCAGCAGCCAGGGGTGGGCCCTCCTCTCTGGGGCCAACGTCCTGACTTTC. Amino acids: CASSQGWALLSGANVLTF.